This is a list of T cell receptor beta chains from one sample in a study of CD8 T cells in Susac syndrome. One entry per CDR3 protein results from TCRdb running MiXCR on the immunoSEQ multiplex PCR reads. The table lists some 130,000 distinct CDR3 sequences, 95% of them singletons. Sample: CD8+ T cells from PBMCs. Every receptor here comes from a human donor with Susac syndrome. CDR3s include the opening cysteine and the closing phenylalanine or tryptophan. The D gene is left open where the match is weak. Part of the rows lack a size; the others show once, few, many or a class for expanded clones.

J gene,clone size,V gene,D gene,CDR3 protein,CDR3 DNA
TRBJ2-1,.,TRBV7-6,.,CASSPRPGPWDFEQFF,TGTGCCAGCAGCCCAAGACCGGGCCCTTGGGACTTTGAGCAGTTCTTC
TRBJ2-7,.,TRBV3-1,TRBD2,CASSQDLGLAGGGYEQYF,TGTGCCAGCAGCCAAGATCTGGGACTAGCGGGAGGTGGCTACGAGCAGTACTTC
TRBJ2-7,once,TRBV4-2,.,CASSQEVGVTYEQYF,TGTGCCAGCAGCCAAGAAGTAGGGGTCACCTACGAGCAGTACTTC
TRBJ2-7,once,TRBV27,.,CASSRGVEQYF,TGTGCCAGCAGCCGCGGGGTCGAGCAGTACTTC
TRBJ1-2,.,TRBV3-1,TRBD1,CASHADRGQGYTF,TGTGCCAGCCACGCCGACAGGGGGCAAGGCTACACCTTC
TRBJ2-7,few,TRBV9,TRBD1,CARDRGAYEQYF,TGTGCCAGGGACAGGGGAGCCTACGAGCAGTACTTC
TRBJ2-7,once,TRBV6-5,TRBD2,CASSSDSGLAGIYEQYF,TGTGCCAGCAGTTCTGACTCGGGACTAGCGGGGATTTACGAGCAGTACTTC
TRBJ2-7,.,TRBV20-1,.,CSARDLVKGQTYSYEQYF,TGCAGTGCTAGAGATCTTGTAAAAGGACAGACCTACTCCTACGAGCAGTACTTC
TRBJ2-7,.,TRBV20-1,TRBD2,CSAWGLAGSLGYEQYF,TGCAGTGCATGGGGACTAGCGGGATCCCTGGGTTACGAGCAGTACTTC
TRBJ2-7,few,TRBV5-4,TRBD2,CASSLADMGTSAYEQYF,TGTGCCAGCAGCTTGGCCGACATGGGGACTAGCGCCTACGAGCAGTACTTC
TRBJ2-1,.,TRBV7-9,.,CASSFGGVGSYNEQFF,TGTGCCAGCAGCTTTGGAGGAGTCGGCTCCTACAATGAGCAGTTCTTC
TRBJ2-7,.,TRBV29-1,.,CSVGGTELYEQYF,TGCAGCGTTGGCGGGACGGAGCTGTACGAGCAGTACTTC
TRBJ2-7,.,TRBV7-6,TRBD2,CASSPQGLAGGTTYEQYF,TGTGCCAGCAGCCCCCAGGGACTAGCGGGAGGAACAACCTACGAGCAGTACTTC
TRBJ2-1,.,TRBV27,TRBD1,CASSLAGGSNEQFF,TGTGCCAGCAGCCTGGCAGGGGGCTCGAATGAGCAGTTCTTC
TRBJ1-1,once,TRBV4-1,TRBD1,CASSQEQGDLNTEAFF,TGCGCCAGCAGCCAAGAACAGGGGGACTTGAACACTGAAGCTTTCTTT
TRBJ1-1,.,TRBV2,.,CASTRIAGQNTEAFF,TGTGCCAGCACCAGGATCGCAGGACAGAACACTGAAGCTTTCTTT
TRBJ2-5,.,TRBV12-3/TRBV12-4,.,CASSPMRGETQYF,TGTGCCAGCAGTCCGATGAGGGGGGAGACCCAGTACTTC
TRBJ2-1,.,TRBV7-9,.,CASSLAARDGSGEQFF,TGTGCCAGCAGCTTAGCAGCACGGGATGGGTCGGGTGAGCAGTTCTTC
TRBJ1-5,.,TRBV19,.,CASGTGPNSNQPQHF,TGTGCCAGTGGAACAGGTCCAAATAGCAATCAGCCCCAGCATTTT
TRBJ2-7,.,TRBV29-1,TRBD1,CSVEEGVGRDSTYEQYF,TGCAGCGTTGAAGAGGGGGTGGGACGGGACAGTACCTACGAGCAGTACTTC
TRBJ2-6,.,TRBV9,.,CASRETGPNLPGANVLTF,TGTGCCAGCAGGGAGACGGGACCCAACTTGCCTGGGGCCAACGTCCTGACTTTC
TRBJ2-1,.,TRBV19,TRBD2,CASSLTSGPEQFF,TGTGCCAGTAGTTTGACTAGCGGACCCGAGCAGTTCTTC
TRBJ1-1,few,TRBV7-3,.,CASSSGQSNTEAFF,TGTGCCAGCAGCAGTGGACAGTCGAACACTGAAGCTTTCTTT
TRBJ2-7,few,TRBV6-1,.,CASTWNGDGAYEQYF,TGTGCCAGCACCTGGAACGGGGACGGGGCCTACGAGCAGTACTTC
TRBJ2-4,.,TRBV15,TRBD1,CATSREFRQGRVQYF,TGTGCCACCAGCAGAGAGTTTAGACAGGGTAGAGTTCAGTACTTC
TRBJ1-3,.,TRBV20-1,.,CSARDLAGSPSGNTIYF,TGCAGTGCTAGAGATCTGGCGGGGTCTCCCTCTGGAAACACCATATATTTT
TRBJ2-7,.,TRBV19,.,CASSIFGTPNEEQYF,TGTGCCAGTAGTATATTTGGGACCCCGAACGAAGAGCAGTACTTC
TRBJ1-2,.,TRBV25-1,TRBD1,CASSGAQGGYYGYTF,TGTGCCAGCAGTGGTGCACAGGGGGGTTATTATGGCTACACCTTC
TRBJ2-5,.,TRBV9,.,CASSPGTAPQETQYF,TGTGCCAGCAGTCCAGGGACGGCCCCTCAAGAGACCCAGTACTTC
TRBJ2-1,.,TRBV6-4,TRBD2,CASSERLAGGYNEQFF,TGTGCCAGCAGCGAAAGACTAGCGGGAGGGTATAATGAGCAGTTCTTC
TRBJ1-1,.,TRBV28,TRBD1,CASSPNRGMNTEAFF,TGTGCCAGCAGTCCAAACAGGGGAATGAACACTGAAGCTTTCTTT
TRBJ2-2,.,TRBV7-2,TRBD2,CASPPPGLASANTGELFF,TGTGCCAGCCCTCCCCCGGGACTAGCGAGCGCGAACACCGGGGAGCTGTTTTTT
TRBJ2-3,.,TRBV9,.,CASSARNTDTQYF,TGTGCCAGCAGCGCCCGGAACACAGATACGCAGTATTTT
TRBJ2-7,once,TRBV21-1,.,CASSTPEAQPYEQYF,TGTGCCAGCAGCACTCCGGAGGCCCAGCCCTACGAGCAGTACTTC
TRBJ1-4,.,TRBV6-5,.,CASWGNEKLFF,TGTGCCAGTTGGGGAAATGAAAAACTGTTTTTT
TRBJ1-1,.,TRBV27,.,CASSFGTEATEAFF,TGTGCCAGCAGTTTTGGGACGGAGGCCACTGAAGCTTTCTTT
TRBJ2-5,.,TRBV3-1,TRBD2,CASSQDEATAGGETQYF,TGTGCCAGCAGCCAAGATGAGGCAACCGCGGGAGGCGAGACCCAGTACTTC
TRBJ2-2,once,TRBV24-1,.,CATLSYGGELFF,TGTGCCACCCTTTCGTACGGCGGGGAGCTGTTTTTT
TRBJ2-1,.,TRBV29-1,TRBD1,CSVEGPRGNEQFF,TGCAGCGTTGAGGGCCCCAGGGGGAATGAGCAGTTCTTC
TRBJ2-1,.,TRBV27,.,CASSWFNGGEQFF,TGTGCCAGCAGTTGGTTTAATGGCGGAGAGCAGTTCTTC
TRBJ2-1,.,TRBV5-1,.,CASSPERNEQFF,TGCGCCAGCAGCCCAGAACGAAATGAGCAGTTCTTC
TRBJ1-2,.,TRBV29-1,TRBD1,CSVERWTGDNYGYTF,TGCAGCGTTGAAAGGTGGACAGGGGATAACTATGGCTACACCTTC
TRBJ2-3,.,TRBV24-1,.,CATSDLSSDTQYF,TGTGCCACCAGTGATCTCTCATCTGATACGCAGTATTTT
TRBJ2-1,once,TRBV5-1,TRBD2,CASSWDLAGGLNNEQFF,TGCGCCAGCAGCTGGGACTTAGCGGGAGGGCTGAACAATGAGCAGTTCTTC
TRBJ2-7,.,TRBV6-2/TRBV6-3,TRBD2,CASSYSGASGTRAYEQYF,TGTGCCAGCAGTTACTCCGGGGCTAGCGGGACCCGGGCCTACGAGCAGTACTTC
TRBJ2-1,.,TRBV7-9,TRBD2,CASSLDSGRADEQFF,TGTGCCAGCAGCTTAGATAGCGGGAGGGCCGATGAGCAGTTCTTC
TRBJ2-7,.,TRBV11-2,TRBD2,CASSPGIAGGYEQYF,TGTGCCAGCAGCCCCGGTATAGCGGGGGGCTACGAGCAGTACTTC
TRBJ2-1,.,TRBV12-3/TRBV12-4,TRBD2,CASSLIGGRDEQFF,TGTGCCAGCAGCCTTATCGGAGGGAGGGATGAGCAGTTCTTC
TRBJ1-4,.,TRBV4-1,.,CASSQGSGVEKLFF,TGCGCCAGCAGCCAAGGTTCAGGGGTGGAAAAACTGTTTTTT
TRBJ1-1,.,TRBV5-1,TRBD1,CASSFEGRGRTEAFF,TGCGCCAGCAGCTTTGAGGGCAGGGGGAGAACTGAAGCTTTCTTT
TRBJ2-7,.,TRBV20-1,TRBD2,CSAPPLAGGGPYEQYF,TGCAGTGCTCCCCCGCTAGCGGGAGGGGGACCCTACGAGCAGTACTTC
TRBJ2-1,.,TRBV7-3,TRBD1,CASSRTGGRDEQFF,TGTGCCAGCAGCAGAACAGGGGGTAGGGATGAGCAGTTCTTC
TRBJ2-7,.,TRBV7-6,.,CASSLAMAGDTYEQYF,TGTGCCAGCAGCTTAGCAATGGCAGGGGACACCTACGAGCAGTACTTC
TRBJ1-1,.,TRBV20-1,TRBD1,CSADQLQGVRNTEAFF,TGCAGTGCCGACCAGCTACAGGGGGTCAGGAACACTGAAGCTTTCTTT